Following are 8 T cell receptor beta chains from one sample sequenced in a study of blood T cell repertoires in COVID-19. Some clones are missing from TCRdb's copy, which holds only in-frame ones; the method was immunoSEQ multiplex PCR. This sample carries 35,000 to 50,000 clones, around 87% of them seen once, and the ten largest clones take about 3%. Sequencing input: peripheral blood. The receptors were sampled from a man aged 50 to 60 with active COVID-19.

CDR3 in DNA: TGTGCCAGAGGTGGGCGCAGGCAGCCCCAGCATTTT. Its protein product is CARGGRRQPQHF. The gene calls are TRBV5-3 and TRBJ1-5; D is undetermined. TRBV5-3 is noted as an ORF with a role that remains uncertain. Trimming left V 7 bases short and J 7 bases short, with 12 bases between. There are 12 residues in the CDR3.

This clone has only one observation. The chain uses TRBV5-6 and TRBJ1-2; D is undetermined. Trimming cost V 2 bases and J 0 bases, with 8 bases left between them. Per germline, CDR1 SGHDT and CDR2 YYEEEE. The CDR3 extends over 14 amino acids. CDR3 bases: TGTGCCAGCAGCTTTGGCTTATCTAACTATGGCTACACCTTC. This encodes CASSFGLSNYGYTF.

The chain recombines TRBV6-5 with TRBJ1-1; maybe TRBD1 (6 bases). The V gene lost 2 bases and the J gene lost 0 bases, with 7 bases spanning the gap. This CDR3 contains 14 residues. From germline, CDR1 is MNHEY and CDR2 SVGAGI. The CDR3 spells CASSYGGMNTEAFF. CDR3 nucleotides: TGTGCCAGCAGTTACGGGGGCATGAACACTGAAGCTTTCTTT.

The chain carries TRBV28 and TRBJ1-2; 8 nucleotides align to TRBD1. The V gene end was trimmed by 10 bases and the J gene end by 6 bases; junction bases not matched to a gene: 7. Germline CDR1 and CDR2: MDHEN and SYDVKM. The CDR3 is made up of 12 amino acids. CDR3: CAISDRGDGYTF. The CDR3 bases are TGTGCCATCTCAGACAGGGGTGATGGCTACACCTTC.

The V and J genes are TRBV6-4 and TRBJ2-7; 9 bases line up with TRBD2. Per germline, CDR1 MRHNA and CDR2 SNTAGT. This CDR3 comprises 15 residues. Trimming removed 4 bases from V and 0 bases from J; junction bases left unmatched: 4. CDR3 bases: TGTGCCAGCAGTGTGGCGGGGGGGTCCTCCTACGAGCAGTACTTC. Protein: CASSVAGGSSYEQYF.

The CDR3 loop reads CASSPPAVGYEQYF. The CDR3, as DNA: TGTGCCAGCTCACCACCGGCGGTAGGATACGAGCAGTACTTC. The chain links TRBV18 to TRBJ2-7; no clear D. The CDR3 contains 14 residues. The V end was cut by 0 bases, the J end by 4 bases, with 10 bases between. The V gene's germline CDR1 is KGHSH and CDR2 LQKENI.

The chain uses TRBV7-2 and TRBJ1-2, with no clear D. This CDR3 contains 14 residues. Deletions cut 4 bases from V and 4 bases from J, with 13 bases between. CDR1 is SGHTA and CDR2 is FQGNSA in the germline V gene. In DNA form, the CDR3 reads TGTGCCAGCAGCTCGAAGAGAGGCGGCTATGGCTACACCTTC. Residues: CASSSKRGGYGYTF.

The V and J genes are TRBV28 and TRBJ2-2; TRBD2 might be the D (5 bases). V shed 6 bases and J shed 4 bases, with 12 bases lying between them. This CDR3 spans 14 amino acids. Looked up from germline, CDR1 is MDHEN and CDR2 is SYDVKM. DNA of the CDR3: TGTGCCAGCAGGGGAGCCACAGCCACCGGGGAGCTGTTTTTT. Its protein is CASRGATATGELFF.